This TCR beta chain emerged from a study of T cell responses to AZD1222 COVID-19 vaccine (dated by TCRdb to the early 2020s). At the level of the whole study: Because spike-specific TCR depth and breadth did not differ between the two schedules, AZD1222 recipients who got a second dose at roughly 4 weeks were pooled with those who got a second dose at roughly 12 weeks. A total of around 240 trial participants underwent TCR sequencing, of whom 207 received two doses of AZD1222 and about 26 received two doses of the MenACWY control vaccine. Trial participants were enrolled by age into 18-55, 56-69 and 70-plus year subgroups, with roughly 160, 29 and 62 TCR-sequenced participants respectively.

What the study reported, not specific to this receptor: Reportedly, almost half of the unique spike-specific TCRs recognized epitopes lying outside the regions that are mutated in the B.1.351 and B.1.1.7 variants. Because no day 14 peak-response samples were available, repertoires were characterized only after the peak T cell response. Spike-specific TCR breadth and depth rose significantly after two AZD1222 doses compared with day 0 and with MenACWY recipients. The 56-69-year group was small, and its depth increase did not reach significance, likely because of low power. Participants were mostly white British and included more females than males, and it was suggested by the authors that clonal diversity may have been underestimated. The whole spike protein was spanned by vaccine-associated CD4 TCRs, and dominant responses were seen in regions 160-218 and 743-854. Only a handful of AZD1222 recipients were SARS-CoV-2 seropositive at baseline, limiting conclusions about previously exposed vaccinees.

The CDR3 regions of human TCRbeta chains were analyzed by immunosequencing. On the study's bioinformatics: TCRs in the repertoires were matched against a reference library of SARS-CoV-2-specific TCRs that had been generated with the MIRA antigen-specificity platform. Breadth was defined as the fraction of unique TCRs that were SARS-CoV-2-associated, and depth was defined as the fraction of total T cells that were SARS-CoV-2-associated. Using the MIRA data, each spike-specific TCR was assigned both to the spike region to which the TCR was reactive and to a CD4 or CD8 class. Log10-transformed breadth and depth values were compared by one-way ANOVA with Sidak's multiple comparisons tests. TCRdb carries this immuneACCESS record with in-frame sequences only. Its versions omit some clonotypes, under half of them owing to an unresolved V gene in the studies checked, with the rest unexplained. That table supplies the V and J calls and clone size; D and trimming were determined from the DNA. The sample includes 160,000 or so clones, with approximately 94% observed a single time. Jointly, the top ten make up 2.6% of the sample.

This clone was observed a handful of times. Its binding antigen is unknown. There are no base qualities to consult, and no much larger clone falls within one base. The time point label, as the study defines it: baseline before first vaccination. Vaccinee samples were obtained from the UK trials COV001 and COV002, which included a single-blind randomized controlled phase 2/3 trial of AZD1222 (ChAdOx1 nCoV-19) in healthy adults. For TCRbeta chain sequencing, PBMC samples from trial participants were taken at day 0 and at day 28 after the second dose. CDR3 length: 16 amino acids, cysteine to phenylalanine. Left in the record is the CDR3 DNA by itself, 48 bases read in frame from the first base. Here V drops 3 bases and J drops 8 bases, and the junction holds 12 bases not matched to any gene. The CDR1 and CDR2 encoded by the germline V gene (reference sequence) are SSHAT and FNYEAQ.

The source material was peripheral blood, sampled on day 0 of AZD1222 vaccination. The chain links TRBV7-7 with TRBJ2-1; a stretch of 8 junction bases matches TRBD1. This TCR derives from an adult in good health. In nucleotides, the sequence is TGTGCCAGCAGCTTGGGTGTGCAGGGGGCGCGTGATGAGCAGTTCTTC. Its protein product is CASSLGVQGARDEQFF. Reference TRBV7-7 and TRBJ2-1 genes cover what lies past the CDR3, so the full variable domain is GAGVSQSPRYKVTKRGQDVTLRCDPISSHATLYWYQQALGQGPEFLTYFNYEAQPDKSGLPSDRFSAERPEGSISTLTIQRTEQRDSAMYRCASSLGVQGARDEQFFGPGTRLTVL.